This T cell receptor (beta chain) derives from a study of CD8 T cells in Susac syndrome. When the RNA was reverse transcribed, random hexamers were used with an input of about 0.5 to 1 ug. TCR beta CDR3 was amplified by immunoSEQ covering 54 Vbeta and 13 Jbeta. One entry per CDR3 protein, called by TCRdb with MiXCR from the immunoSEQ multiplex PCR reads. Altogether about 150,000 distinct CDR3 sequences are present, 90% to 96% being singletons, with the ten largest covering about 0.08%. Trimming shortened V by 1 base and J by 7 bases, and 20 bases separated the two germline ends. This CDR3 has 15 residues. CDR1 and CDR2 (germline): SQVTM, ANQGSEA.

The chain recombines TRBV29-1 with TRBJ2-7; possible D gene TRBD1, 6 bases. The origin of this receptor is a human donor with Susac syndrome. The specimen was CD4+ T cells from PBMCs. CDR3 DNA sequence: TGCAGCGTTGAAGCCAGTGGCAGGGGACCCTTAGAGCAGTACTTC. It translates to CSVEASGRGPLEQYF.